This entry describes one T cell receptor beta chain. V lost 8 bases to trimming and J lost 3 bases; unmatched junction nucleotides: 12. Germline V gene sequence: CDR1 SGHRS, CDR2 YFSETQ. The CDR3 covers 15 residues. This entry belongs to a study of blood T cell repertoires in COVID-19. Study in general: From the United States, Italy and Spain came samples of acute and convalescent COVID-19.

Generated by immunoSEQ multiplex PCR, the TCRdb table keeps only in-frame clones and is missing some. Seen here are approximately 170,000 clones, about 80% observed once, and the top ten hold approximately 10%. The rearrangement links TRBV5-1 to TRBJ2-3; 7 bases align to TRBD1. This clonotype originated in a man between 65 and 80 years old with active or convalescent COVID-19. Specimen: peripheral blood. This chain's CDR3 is CASTEGAVWTDTQYF. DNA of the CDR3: TGCGCCAGTACTGAGGGGGCTGTATGGACAGATACGCAGTATTTT. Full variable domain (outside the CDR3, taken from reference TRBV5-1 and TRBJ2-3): KAGVTQTPRYLIKTRGQQVTLSCSPISGHRSVSWYQQTPGQGLQFLFEYFSETQRNKGNFPGRFSGRQFSNSRSEMNVSTLELGDSALYLCASTEGAVWTDTQYFGPGTRLTVL.